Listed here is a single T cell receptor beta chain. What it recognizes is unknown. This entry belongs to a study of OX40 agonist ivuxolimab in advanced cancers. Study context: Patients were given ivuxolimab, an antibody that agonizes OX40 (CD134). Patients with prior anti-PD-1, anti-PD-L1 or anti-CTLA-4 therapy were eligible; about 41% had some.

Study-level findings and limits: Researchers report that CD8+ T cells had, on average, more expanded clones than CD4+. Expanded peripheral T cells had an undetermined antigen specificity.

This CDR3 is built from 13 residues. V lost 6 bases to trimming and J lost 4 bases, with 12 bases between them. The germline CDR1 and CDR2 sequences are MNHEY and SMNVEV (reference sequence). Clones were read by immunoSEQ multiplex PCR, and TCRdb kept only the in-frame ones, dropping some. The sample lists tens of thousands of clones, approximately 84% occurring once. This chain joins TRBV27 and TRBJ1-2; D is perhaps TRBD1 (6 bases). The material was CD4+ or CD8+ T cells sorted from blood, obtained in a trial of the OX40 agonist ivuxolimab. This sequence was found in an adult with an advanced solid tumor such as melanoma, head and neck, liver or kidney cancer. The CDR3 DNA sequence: TGTGCCAGCAGATCAACAGGGTTCTATGGCTACACCTTC. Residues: CASRSTGFYGYTF.